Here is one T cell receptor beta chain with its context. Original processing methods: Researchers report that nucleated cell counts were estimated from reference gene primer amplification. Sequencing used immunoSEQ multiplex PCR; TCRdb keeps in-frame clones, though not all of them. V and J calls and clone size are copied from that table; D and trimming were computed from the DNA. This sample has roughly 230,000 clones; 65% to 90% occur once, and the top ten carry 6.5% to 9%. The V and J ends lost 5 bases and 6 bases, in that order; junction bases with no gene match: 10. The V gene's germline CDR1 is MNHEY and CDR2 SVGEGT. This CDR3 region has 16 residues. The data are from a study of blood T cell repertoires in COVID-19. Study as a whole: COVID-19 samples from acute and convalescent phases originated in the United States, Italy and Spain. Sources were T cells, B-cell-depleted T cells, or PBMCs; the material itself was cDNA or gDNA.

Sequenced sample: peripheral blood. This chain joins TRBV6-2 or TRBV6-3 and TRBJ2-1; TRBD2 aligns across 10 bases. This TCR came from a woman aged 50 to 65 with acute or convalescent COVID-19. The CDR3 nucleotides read TGTGCCAGCAGTGTTAGCGGGGGGCTCCTAGGCAATGAGCAGTTCTTC. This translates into CASSVSGGLLGNEQFF.